One sample yielded the 23 T cell receptor beta chains listed below, sequenced in a study of OX40 agonist ivuxolimab in advanced cancers. Method: immunoSEQ multiplex PCR; TCRdb's copy keeps in-frame clones and lacks some. This sample carries under 90,000 clones, about 90% of them seen once, and the ten largest clones take more than 1.5%. Sequencing was performed on CD4+ or CD8+ T cells sorted from blood, taken in a trial of the OX40 agonist ivuxolimab. These receptors originate from an adult with an advanced solid tumor such as melanoma, head and neck, liver or kidney cancer.

The J gene is TRBJ2-3, the V gene TRBV18; no clear D gene. This CDR3 spans 14 amino acids. V lost 3 bases and J 3 bases, leaving 10 bases between the germline ends. Germline CDR1 is KGHSH and CDR2 is LQKENI. The CDR3 protein is CASSPFYLTDTQYF. The CDR3 DNA is TGTGCCAGCTCACCCTTTTATTTAACAGATACGCAGTATTTT.

The chain employs TRBV18 and TRBJ1-2; D is ambiguous. Trimming took 1 base from V and 3 from J, leaving 9 bases between them. Germline assignment: CDR1 KGHSH and CDR2 LQKENI. This CDR3 has 14 amino acids. The CDR3 loop is CASSPQGEDYGYTF. For the CDR3, the DNA is TGTGCCAGCTCACCACAGGGAGAGGACTATGGCTACACCTTC.

V gene TRBV23-1 combines with J gene TRBJ1-2; 7 nucleotides align to TRBD1. TRBV23-1 carries the ORF label, with uncertain function. The CDR3 length is 19 residues. V lost 0 bases, J lost 5 bases, and 18 bases stayed unmatched. The CDR3 loop is CASSQSSQRQGPREYGYTF. In DNA, the CDR3 is TGCGCCAGCAGTCAATCGTCCCAGAGACAGGGCCCCCGGGAGTATGGCTACACCTTC.

V gene TRBV7-3 combines with J gene TRBJ2-1, with TRBD2 matching over 11 bases. The J segment lost 8 bases and the V segment lost 2 bases, leaving 5 bases of the junction unmatched. CDR1 and CDR2 (germline): SGHTA, FQGTGA. This CDR3 comprises 15 residues. CDR3 DNA sequence: TGTGCCAGCAGCTTATTAGCGGGGGGGCCGTATGAGCAGTTCTTC. Amino acid sequence: CASSLLAGGPYEQFF.

This chain's CDR3 is CASRTGGLAGGGGEQFF. DNA of the CDR3: TGTGCCAGCCGAACCGGGGGACTAGCGGGAGGAGGGGGTGAGCAGTTCTTC. V is TRBV28 and J is TRBJ2-1; 15 bases map to TRBD2. Germline values: CDR1 MDHEN, CDR2 SYDVKM. V dropped 8 bases and J dropped 9; count of bases not matched to a gene: 14. The CDR3 has 17 amino acids.

The V gene is TRBV5-4, the J gene TRBJ2-3; 12 positions match TRBD2. Trimming removed 4 bases from V and 1 base from J; junction bases left unmatched: 4. Germline values: CDR1 SGHNT, CDR2 YYREEE (reference sequence). CDR3 length: 16 residues. DNA of the CDR3: TGTGCCAGCAGCCCCGGACTAGCGGGGCGCACAGATACGCAGTATTTT. Translation: CASSPGLAGRTDTQYF.

The chain employs TRBV6-1 and TRBJ2-7; the match to TRBD2 covers 8 bases. Germline V lookup: CDR1 MNHNS, CDR2 SASEGT. J was trimmed by 3 bases and V by 4 bases; bases with no gene match: 11. The CDR3 has 16 residues. CDR3 sequence reads: CASSALSGLDFYEQYF. CDR3 coding DNA: TGTGCCAGCAGTGCTCTTTCGGGACTAGACTTCTACGAGCAGTACTTC.

The chain has TRBV28 and TRBJ1-2, with TRBD1 matching 9 bases. The CDR3 is 15 amino acids. V trimming: 5 bases; J trimming: 7 bases; junction bases outside the gene matches: 11. CDR1 is MDHEN, CDR2 SYDVKM, per germline. CDR3 DNA sequence: TGTGCCAGCAGTCCCCCCGGGACAGGGACCGTTGGCTACACCTTC. Translating gives CASSPPGTGTVGYTF.

This rearrangement joins TRBV19 to TRBJ1-5, with 7 bases that match TRBD1. Germline V CDR1 and CDR2: LNHDA, SQIVND (reference sequence). Unmatched junction bases numbered 5, after V lost 3 bases and J lost 6 bases. The CDR3 contains 14 residues. This CDR3 reads CASSMGQYGQPQHF. In nucleotides, the CDR3 is TGTGCCAGTAGTATGGGACAGTATGGTCAGCCCCAGCATTTT.

V and J are TRBV5-4 and TRBJ1-2; TRBD1 agrees at 8 bases. This CDR3 has 16 residues. J lost 3 bases, V lost 4 bases, and 11 bases had no gene match. Germline assignment: CDR1 SGHNT and CDR2 YYREEE (reference sequence). The CDR3 coding sequence is TGTGCCAGCAGCCAAGAGATTTCGGACAGGGACTATGGCTACACCTTC. Amino acid sequence: CASSQEISDRDYGYTF.

In its sample, this clone was seen once. This chain joins TRBV2 and TRBJ1-3, with no clear D. This CDR3 contains 16 residues. Germline V lookup: CDR1 SNHLY, CDR2 FYNNEI. Trimming left V 6 bases short and J 2 bases short, with 17 bases between. The CDR3 region has the DNA TGTGCCAGCAGGTCCCCACGTGGCCCCGCTGGAAACACCATATATTTT. Protein product: CASRSPRGPAGNTIYF.

The gene calls are TRBV19 and TRBJ2-2; no firm D call. Deletions cut 0 bases from V and 7 bases from J, with 9 bases between. This CDR3 is 14 amino acids long. Germline CDR1 LNHDA, CDR2 SQIVND (reference sequence). The CDR3 spells CASSIDLENGELFF. The CDR3 coding sequence is TGTGCCAGTAGTATAGACCTAGAAAACGGGGAGCTGTTTTTT.

Note on this clone: The same CDR3 is also encoded by other DNA sequences in this sample. The V and J genes are TRBV7-9 and TRBJ1-1; the D is unclear. Trimming stripped 5 bases from V and 0 bases from J, with 10 bases between. Germline V gene data show CDR1 as SEHNR and CDR2 as FQNEAQ (reference sequence). This CDR3 contains 14 residues. The CDR3 coding sequence is TGTGCCAGCAGCCCTTTAAGCGTGAACACTGAAGCTTTCTTT. Protein: CASSPLSVNTEAFF.

This chain uses TRBV10-3 with TRBJ1-2; 8 bases fit TRBD1. This CDR3 comprises 15 residues. Germline V lookup: CDR1 ENHRY, CDR2 SYGVKD. Losses at the gene ends were 6 bases for V and 2 bases for J; bases not matched to a gene: 8. CDR3 sequence: CAIRKEGTGNYGYTF. CDR3 coding DNA: TGTGCCATCAGGAAGGAAGGGACAGGCAACTATGGCTACACCTTC.

As to this clone: The sample contains more than one DNA sequence encoding this CDR3. The chain is built from TRBV28 and TRBJ2-7, with 8 bases matching TRBD1. V was pared by 8 bases and J by 2 bases, with 11 bases of the junction left unmatched. CDR3 size: 15 residues. Per germline, CDR1 MDHEN and CDR2 SYDVKM. CDR3 nucleotides: TGTGCCAGCGGGGAACGACAGGGGAGGACCTACGAGCAGTACTTC. Amino acid sequence: CASGERQGRTYEQYF.

The CDR3 DNA sequence: TGTGCCAGCAGCTTCTTCACTGAAGCTTTCTTT. It yields the protein CASSFFTEAFF. This chain links TRBV5-5 with TRBJ1-1, with D unclear. This CDR3 has 11 amino acids. With 2 bases removed from V and 4 bases from J, the gap between germline ends came to 3 bases. Germline-derived CDR1 and CDR2 are SGHKS and YYEKEE (reference sequence).

V gene TRBV6-5 combines with J gene TRBJ2-1; 7 nucleotides match TRBD1. The V gene end was trimmed by 6 bases and the J gene end by 6 bases; junction bases not matched to a gene: 8. Germline V gene data show CDR1 as MNHEY and CDR2 as SVGAGI. The CDR3 contains 14 residues. DNA for the CDR3: TGTGCCAGCAGCGGACAGGCGCTGGTCAATGAGCAGTTCTTC. It yields the protein CASSGQALVNEQFF.

This clone was seen a single time. The CDR3: CASSLVGLGGEQFF. The CDR3, as DNA: TGTGCCAGCAGCTTAGTAGGCCTGGGCGGTGAGCAGTTCTTC. The V and J genes are TRBV7-2 and TRBJ2-1; D unclear. Trimming took off 1 base at V and 9 bases at J, with 13 bases between the two ends. Germline values: CDR1 SGHTA, CDR2 FQGNSA. The length of the CDR3 is 14 residues.

J is TRBJ2-2 and V is TRBV28, with D tentatively TRBD1 (6 bases). The CDR3 is 13 amino acids. V lost 10 bases, J lost 5 bases, and 14 bases lay in between. In germline, CDR1 is MDHEN, CDR2 SYDVKM. The CDR3 sequence: CAMQQGATGELFF. The CDR3 DNA is TGTGCCATGCAACAGGGTGCAACCGGGGAGCTGTTTTTT.

The chain combines TRBV18 with TRBJ1-1, with D possibly matching TRBD1 (5 bases). The CDR3 length is 13 residues. V shed 4 bases and J shed 3 bases, with 9 bases lying between them. Per the germline V gene, CDR1 is KGHSH and CDR2 is LQKENI. CDR3 amino acids: CASSRGGDTEAFF. The CDR3 coding sequence is TGTGCCAGCTCACGGGGCGGTGACACTGAAGCTTTCTTT.

This sequence joins TRBV28 and TRBJ2-7; D tentatively fits TRBD1 or TRBD2 (5 bases each). Between the trimmed V and J ends, which lost 2 bases and 1 base, there was a span of 12 bases. Germline values: CDR1 MDHEN, CDR2 SYDVKM. There are 15 residues in the CDR3. The DNA for the CDR3 is TGTGCCAGCAGTTTAAAGGGACGGACTTCCTACGAGCAGTACTTC. It codes for CASSLKGRTSYEQYF.

This rearrangement joins TRBV2 to TRBJ2-5; 12 positions agree with TRBD1. After removal of 7 bases from V and 6 bases from J, the junction contained 9 bases not matched to a gene. The germline gives CDR1 SNHLY, CDR2 FYNNEI. This CDR3 has 15 residues. The CDR3 sequence is CASTKGTGGIKTQYF. The CDR3 DNA reads TGTGCCAGCACTAAAGGGACAGGGGGCATAAAGACCCAGTACTTC.

CDR3 DNA sequence: TGTGCCAGCTCACCACCGTTAGCGGATACGCAGTATTTT. As protein: CASSPPLADTQYF. V and J are TRBV18 and TRBJ2-3, with a possible D match to TRBD2 (5 bases). Trimming took 0 bases from V and 6 from J, leaving 7 bases between them. The CDR3 spans 13 residues. Germline assignment: CDR1 KGHSH and CDR2 LQKENI.